This T cell receptor (beta chain) was recorded in a study of blood T cell repertoires in COVID-19. This clone was counted a single time. Original analysis: Reference gene primers were amplified, and this amplification served to estimate nucleated cell counts. Clones were sequenced by immunoSEQ multiplex PCR, and TCRdb holds only the in-frame ones, with some missing. Clone size and the V and J calls come from that table; the DNA yielded D and trimming. The sample lists some 57,000 clones, 86% seen once, with around 25% in the top ten. Trimming took 7 bases from V and 2 from J, leaving 9 bases between them. CDR3 length equals 13 residues. Per germline, CDR1 LGHNT and CDR2 FRNRAP.

The sequence was collected from an elderly woman with acute or convalescent COVID-19. The material sequenced was peripheral blood. The chain carries TRBV12-5 and TRBJ1-5, with D uncertain. The CDR3 protein is CASALTGNQPQHF. CDR3 DNA sequence: TGTGCTAGTGCGCTCACAGGCAATCAGCCCCAGCATTTT.